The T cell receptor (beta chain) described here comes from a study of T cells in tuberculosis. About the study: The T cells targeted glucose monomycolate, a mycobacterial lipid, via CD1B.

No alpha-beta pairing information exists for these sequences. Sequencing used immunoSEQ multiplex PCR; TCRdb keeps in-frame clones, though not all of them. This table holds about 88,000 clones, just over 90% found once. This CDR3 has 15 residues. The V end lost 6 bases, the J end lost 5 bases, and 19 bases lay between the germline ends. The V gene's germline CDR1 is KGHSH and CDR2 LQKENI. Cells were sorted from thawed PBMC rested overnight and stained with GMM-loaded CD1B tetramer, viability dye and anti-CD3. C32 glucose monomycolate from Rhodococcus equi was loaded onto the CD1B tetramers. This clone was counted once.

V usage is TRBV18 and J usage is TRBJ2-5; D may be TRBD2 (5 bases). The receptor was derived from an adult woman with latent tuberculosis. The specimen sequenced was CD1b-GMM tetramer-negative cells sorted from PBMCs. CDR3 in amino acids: CASSEINGVSETQYF. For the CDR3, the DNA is TGTGCCAGCTCCGAGATCAACGGGGTATCGGAGACCCAGTACTTC.